A single sample is the source of the 21 T cell receptor beta chains below, sequenced in a study of Ad26.COV2.S vaccination and SARS-CoV-2 variants. The treatment is: 19 received Ad26.COV2.S at low or high dose, single or two shots; five or six received placebo; per-sample allocation not given. Specimens were obtained on day 63 following the first vaccine or placebo injection. Profiling relied on immunoSEQ multiplex PCR, and the TCRdb table lists in-frame clones only, not all of them. Of around 320,000 clones detected, approximately 86% appear once; the ten largest clones hold 2% to 2.5%. The material sequenced was peripheral blood, taken in a trial of Ad26.COV2.S vaccine versus placebo. These receptors came from a person aged 18-60 years who received the Ad26.COV2.S COVID-19 vaccine or a placebo.

This chain joins TRBV30 and TRBJ2-5, with TRBD1 matching over 8 bases. The CDR3 totals 14 residues. The V and J ends lost 5 bases and 4 bases, in that order; junction bases with no gene match: 9. The germline gives CDR1 GTSNPN, CDR2 SVGIG (reference sequence). Here the CDR3 reads CAWAPGQEGETQYF. Written as DNA, the CDR3 is TGTGCCTGGGCCCCGGGACAGGAGGGAGAGACCCAGTACTTC.

This clone was detected only once. The genes are TRBV11-2 and TRBJ2-5; TRBD2 matches at 7 bases. In germline, CDR1 is SGHAT, CDR2 FQNNGV. The CDR3 is 16 residues long. V trimming: 5 bases; J trimming: 2 bases; junction bases outside the gene matches: 11. The CDR3 region has the DNA TGTGCCAGCAGCCCTTACCGGGGGGAACCTCAAGAGACCCAGTACTTC. This gives the protein CASSPYRGEPQETQYF.

A remark on this clone: The sample contains more than one DNA sequence encoding this CDR3. This rearrangement joins TRBV2 to TRBJ2-7; D assignment may be TRBD1 or TRBD2 (5 bases each). Germline CDR1 and CDR2: SNHLY and FYNNEI. V shed 2 bases and J shed 3 bases, with 8 bases lying between them. CDR3 length: 13 amino acids. CDR3 residues: CASSESGGYEQYF. In nucleotides, the CDR3 is TGTGCCAGCAGTGAATCTGGGGGCTACGAGCAGTACTTC. Variable domain in full (rest from reference TRBV2 and TRBJ2-7): EPEVTQTPSHQVTQMGQEVILRCVPISNHLYFYWYRQILGQKVEFLVSFYNNEISEKSEIFDDQFSVERPDGSNFTLKIRSTKLEDSAMYFCASSESGGYEQYFGPGTRLTVT.

CDR3 nucleotides: TGTGCCAGCAGTGAATTAGAGGGAGGGGGCTACACCTTC. It codes for CASSELEGGGYTF. This sequence joins TRBV25-1 and TRBJ1-2; D call uncertain. The germline gives CDR1 MGHDK, CDR2 SYGVNS. Trimming took 1 base from V and 8 from J, leaving 11 bases between them. This CDR3 is 13 amino acids long.

The chain links TRBV14 to TRBJ1-2; D uncertain. Germline V CDR1 and CDR2: SGHDN, FVKESK. V was trimmed by 0 bases and J by 0 bases, leaving 8 bases between them. There are 15 residues in the CDR3. CDR3 residues: CASSQDWGANYGYTF. CDR3 coding DNA: TGTGCCAGCAGCCAAGATTGGGGAGCTAACTATGGCTACACCTTC.

The chain couples TRBV7-8 to TRBJ2-7, with D unresolved. The CDR3 runs 13 residues. V was clipped by 1 base and J by 3 bases, with 7 bases between them. CDR1 and CDR2 (germline): SGHVS, FQNEAQ. The CDR3 loop reads CASSLGRNYEQYF. In nucleotides, the CDR3 is TGTGCCAGCAGCTTAGGGCGGAACTACGAGCAGTACTTC.

The chain combines TRBV11-3 with TRBJ2-7; tentatively, D is TRBD2 (8 bases). The germline CDR1 and CDR2 sequences are SGHNT and YENEEA. The ends were cut back, 8 bases at V and 0 bases at J, with 20 bases in the middle. The CDR3 runs to 16 residues. The CDR3, as DNA: TGTGCCAGCGCTGCGGGGGGTTGGGACAGCTCCTACGAGCAGTACTTC. Encoded protein: CASAAGGWDSSYEQYF.

The chain uses TRBV5-8 and TRBJ1-2; D ambiguous. V was clipped by 0 bases and J by 4 bases, with 16 bases between them. The CDR3 contains 16 residues. Germline CDR1 reads SGHTS; CDR2 reads YDEGEE. CDR3 bases: TGTGCCAGCAGCTTGGCTCGTGTGAGCCTAAGCTATGGCTACACCTTC. This translates into CASSLARVSLSYGYTF.

This sequence joins TRBV6-4 and TRBJ1-5; D not certain. Germline-derived CDR1 and CDR2 are MRHNA and SNTAGT. Between the trimmed V and J ends, which lost 2 bases and 2 bases, there was a span of 22 bases. This CDR3 spans 19 amino acids. CDR3 sequence: CASSDLAAYQTAGNQPQHF. CDR3 nucleotide sequence: TGTGCCAGCAGTGACCTCGCGGCATACCAGACTGCTGGCAATCAGCCCCAGCATTTT.

The chain joins TRBV3-1 (or the pseudogene TRBV3-2) to TRBJ1-6; 9 bases align to TRBD1. The V and J ends lost 1 base and 7 bases, in that order; junction bases with no gene match: 2. Germline V gives CDR1 LGHDT, CDR2 YNNKEL (reference sequence). This CDR3 is 15 amino acids long. As DNA, the CDR3 is TGTGCCAGCAGCCAAGGACAGGGGGAGAATTCACCCCTCCACTTT. Its protein is CASSQGQGENSPLHF.

The chain combines TRBV5-4 with TRBJ2-7; possibly TRBD1 for D (6 bases). CDR1 and CDR2 (germline): SGHNT, YYREEE (reference sequence). Trimming removed 4 bases from V and 2 bases from J, with 16 bases in between. This CDR3 is built from 15 residues. CDR3 in amino acids: CASSTTGTRAYEQYF. As DNA, the CDR3 is TGTGCCAGCAGCACTACCGGGACACGGGCCTACGAGCAGTACTTC.

The gene calls are TRBV7-9 and TRBJ2-2, with 7 bases that match TRBD2. J gave up 1 base and V 2 bases, and 7 bases lay outside the gene matches. The CDR3 contains 17 residues. Germline V gene data show CDR1 as SEHNR and CDR2 as FQNEAQ (reference sequence). The CDR3 coding sequence is TGTGCCAGCAGCTTACTGCGGGGGACCTTGAACACCGGGGAGCTGTTTTTT. It encodes CASSLLRGTLNTGELFF.

The genes are TRBV30 and TRBJ1-1; maybe TRBD1 (5 bases). CDR1 and CDR2 (germline): GTSNPN, SVGIG (reference sequence). V lost 0 bases to trimming and J lost 5 bases, with 13 bases between them. The CDR3 contains 14 residues. CDR3 in DNA: TGTGCCTGGAGTGTACAACAGGTGGGGACTGAAGCTTTCTTT. It codes for CAWSVQQVGTEAFF.

The chain has TRBV10-3 and TRBJ2-1; TRBD1 agrees at 9 bases. CDR1 is ENHRY, CDR2 SYGVKD, per germline. Trimming at V came to 7 bases and at J to 6 bases, leaving 10 bases not matched to a gene. The CDR3 is 15 amino acids. Written as DNA, the CDR3 is TGTGCCATCATGCCTAGGACAGGGGCTCGCAATGAGCAGTTCTTC. Amino acids: CAIMPRTGARNEQFF.

V usage is TRBV2 and J usage is TRBJ1-6, with D uncertain. Germline lookup yields CDR1 SNHLY and CDR2 FYNNEI. With 6 bases removed from V and 7 bases from J, the gap between germline ends came to 10 bases. The length of the CDR3 is 13 residues. CDR3 loop: CASRDRENSPLHF. CDR3 DNA: TGTGCCAGCAGGGATAGGGAGAATTCACCCCTCCACTTT.

The chain carries TRBV5-4 and TRBJ2-7; a weak D match, TRBD2 (5 bases). V was trimmed by 0 bases and J by 5 bases, leaving 12 bases between them. The germline V gene has CDR1 SGHNT and CDR2 YYREEE (reference sequence). CDR3 size: 14 residues. CDR3 region: CASSLDRGNNEQYF. Here the CDR3 DNA reads TGTGCCAGCAGCTTGGATCGGGGAAACAACGAGCAGTACTTC.

The V and J genes are TRBV9 and TRBJ2-2; D is uncertain. V dropped 4 bases and J dropped 0 bases, with 4 bases sitting between them. Germline CDR1 reads SGDLS; CDR2 reads YYNGEE. This CDR3 has 13 residues. CDR3 sequence reads: CASSSPNTGELFF. The CDR3 bases are TGTGCCAGCAGCTCGCCGAACACCGGGGAGCTGTTTTTT.

The chain is built from TRBV6-5 and TRBJ2-2; D may be TRBD1 (6 bases). This CDR3 comprises 14 residues. The V end lost 4 bases, the J end lost 4 bases, and 10 bases lay between the germline ends. Germline lookup yields CDR1 MNHEY and CDR2 SVGAGI. In DNA form, the CDR3 reads TGTGCCAGCAGTTGGGGGCGTAGCACCGGGGAGCTGTTTTTT. Translation: CASSWGRSTGELFF.

The chain has TRBV4-1 and TRBJ1-2; 11 bases agree with TRBD1. V gave up 0 bases and J gave up 2 bases; unmatched junction bases: 14. The CDR3 has 20 residues. Germline-derived CDR1 and CDR2 are MGHRA and YSYEKL. CDR3 sequence: CASSQDMAGTGGKGNYGYTF. CDR3 DNA sequence: TGCGCCAGCAGCCAAGATATGGCGGGGACAGGGGGAAAGGGGAACTATGGCTACACCTTC.

The chain is built from TRBV4-1 and TRBJ2-3, with D possibly TRBD2 on 6 matching bases. Germline assignment: CDR1 MGHRA and CDR2 YSYEKL. Trimming stripped 5 bases from V and 4 bases from J, with 13 bases between. CDR3 length equals 14 residues. CDR3 sequence: CASSIGGSADTQYF. CDR3 in DNA: TGCGCCAGCAGCATCGGGGGATCTGCAGATACGCAGTATTTT.

The rearrangement uses TRBV9 and TRBJ2-5; D gene unclear. Germline V CDR1 and CDR2: SGDLS, YYNGEE. This CDR3 comprises 14 residues. The V gene lost 0 bases and the J gene lost 10 bases, with 16 bases spanning the gap. CDR3 in DNA: TGTGCCAGCAGCGTAGGGGGAACAGATGTAGGCCAGTACTTC. Residues: CASSVGGTDVGQYF. Full variable domain (rest looked up from reference TRBV9 and TRBJ2-5): DSGVTQTPKHLITATGQRVTLRCSPRSGDLSVYWYQQSLDQGLQFLIQYYNGEERAKGNILERFSAQQFPDLHSELNLSSLELGDSALYFCASSVGGTDVGQYFGPGTRLLVL.